This T cell receptor beta chain was recorded in a study of cytomegalovirus exposure and HLA in healthy donors. The CDR3 loop spans 16 amino acids. Trimming shortened V by 2 bases and J by 1 base, and 11 bases separated the two germline ends. The germline CDR1 and CDR2 sequences are SGHTA and FQGNSA. 13 Jbeta primers and 60 Vbeta primers were used for the PCR. Sequenced by immunoSEQ multiplex PCR; TCRdb stores in-frame clones only, minus some. The sample carries 50,000 to 65,000 clones, over 60% recorded once. Sequenced input: PBMCs. The sequence was collected from a woman under 40 in good health and CMV-seronegative. V usage is TRBV7-2 and J usage is TRBJ2-2, with TRBD2 as a possible D gene (6 bases). This CDR3 is CASSLRRERNTGELFF. The CDR3 nucleotides are TGTGCCAGCAGCTTACGACGGGAGCGGAACACCGGGGAGCTGTTTTTT.